The entry that follows covers one T cell receptor (beta chain) sequence. Its antigen is unidentified. The data belong to a study of cytomegalovirus exposure and HLA in healthy donors. Study-wide findings and caveats: The authors later found HLA-associated TCR beta chains more clonally expanded than equally common others. It is likely that the observed cluster of highly shared sequence variants was a sequencing artifact. Excluded were some V segments that proved indistinguishable, including TRBV6-2 and TRBV6-3.

The CDR3 covers 15 residues. Germline assignment: CDR1 PRHDT and CDR2 FYEKMQ (reference sequence). V was cut by 5 bases and J by 4 bases, with 18 bases left in between. 60 Vbeta and 13 Jbeta primers were used in PCR. Assay: immunoSEQ multiplex PCR; the TCRdb copy retains only in-frame clones and omits some. The sample spans approximately 150,000 clones; the ten largest clones claim about 1.7%. The sample taken for sequencing was PBMCs. J is TRBJ2-7 and V is TRBV13; D perhaps matches TRBD1 (6 bases). This clonotype was sampled from a woman in her 50s in good health and CMV-seronegative. The CDR3 DNA reads as TGTGCCAGCAGCCCCCTCGGACAGAGACCTTACGAGCAGTACTTC. This gives the protein CASSPLGQRPYEQYF.